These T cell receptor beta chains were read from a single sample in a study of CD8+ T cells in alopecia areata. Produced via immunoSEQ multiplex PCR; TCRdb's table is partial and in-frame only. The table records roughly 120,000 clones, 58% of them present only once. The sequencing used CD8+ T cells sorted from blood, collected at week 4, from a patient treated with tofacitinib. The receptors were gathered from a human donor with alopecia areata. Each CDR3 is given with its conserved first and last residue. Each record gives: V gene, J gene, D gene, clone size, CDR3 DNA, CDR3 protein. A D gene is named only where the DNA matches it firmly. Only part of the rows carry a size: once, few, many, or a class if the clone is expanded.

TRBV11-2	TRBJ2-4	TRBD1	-	TGTGCCAGCAGCCCCTCCGGGACAGGGACGTACGAAGACATTCAGTACTTC	CASSPSGTGTYEDIQYF
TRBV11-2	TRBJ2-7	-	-	TGTGCCAGCAGCTCGAGCGGAAGCGAGCAGTACTTC	CASSSSGSEQYF
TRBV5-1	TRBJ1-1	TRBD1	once	TGCGCCAGCAGCCCGGAGTTCCGGGACAGCTACACTGAAGCTTTCTTT	CASSPEFRDSYTEAFF
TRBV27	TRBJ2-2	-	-	TGTGCCAGCAGTTTATTCCCGGGGGAAGGCACCGGGGAGCTGTTTTTT	CASSLFPGEGTGELFF
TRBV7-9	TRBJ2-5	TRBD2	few	TGTGCCAGCAGCGTCCGGACAAGGGGACTAGTAGAGACCCAGTACTTC	CASSVRTRGLVETQYF
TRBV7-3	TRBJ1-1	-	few	TGTGCCAGCAGCCCGGCGGACACTGAAGCTTTCTTT	CASSPADTEAFF
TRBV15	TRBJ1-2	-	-	TGTGCCACCAGCAGAGTCATAAGTACTGCTAACTATGGCTACACCTTC	CATSRVISTANYGYTF
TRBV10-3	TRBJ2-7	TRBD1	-	TGTGCCATCAGCGGGGACAGGGCCCCCGGTTACGAGCAGTACTTC	CAISGDRAPGYEQYF
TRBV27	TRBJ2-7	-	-	TGTGCCAGCAGTTTCTCTCCGAGGGGAAACTACGAGCAGTACTTC	CASSFSPRGNYEQYF
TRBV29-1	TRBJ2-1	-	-	TGCAGCGTTGAAGGTCTCTACAATGAGCAGTTCTTC	CSVEGLYNEQFF
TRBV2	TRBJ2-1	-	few	TGTGCCAGCAGTGAAGGGTTTGAGCAGTTCTTC	CASSEGFEQFF
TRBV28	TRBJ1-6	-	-	TGTGCCAGCAGCCAGATGGGTCAGGGGTATTCACCCCTCCACTTT	CASSQMGQGYSPLHF
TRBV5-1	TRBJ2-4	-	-	TGCGCCAGCAGCCCCCTCAATGAGGACAAAAACATTCAGTACTTC	CASSPLNEDKNIQYF
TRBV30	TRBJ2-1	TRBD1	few	TGTGCCTGGAGTGTCCCGGACAGGGACGTATACAATGAGCAGTTCTTC	CAWSVPDRDVYNEQFF
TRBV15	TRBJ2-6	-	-	TGTGCCACCAGCTCGGAGGAGGGGGCCAACGTCCTGACTTTC	CATSSEEGANVLTF
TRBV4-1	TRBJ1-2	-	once	TGCGCCAGCAGCCAAGAGAAGGCGGCGTCCTATGGCTACACCTTC	CASSQEKAASYGYTF
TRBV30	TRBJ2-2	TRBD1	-	TGTGCCTGGACGGACAGGGGGATCACCGGGGAGCTGTTTTTT	CAWTDRGITGELFF
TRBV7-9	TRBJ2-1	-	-	TGTGCCAGCAGCTTAACCGCTAGAGGGAATGAGCAGTTCTTC	CASSLTARGNEQFF
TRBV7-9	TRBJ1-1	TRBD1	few	TGTGCCAGCAGTTACAGGGGTGGGACTGAAGCTTTCTTT	CASSYRGGTEAFF
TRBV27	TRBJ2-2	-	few	TGTGCCACCGTCGCCGCCAACACCGGGGAGCTGTTTTTT	CATVAANTGELFF
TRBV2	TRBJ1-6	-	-	TGTGCCAGCAGTGAAGAGCACAGGGTAAATTATAATTCACCCCTCCACTTT	CASSEEHRVNYNSPLHF